The T cell receptor beta chain described here comes from a study of blood T cell repertoires in COVID-19. Study as a whole: Samples representing acute and convalescent COVID-19 were sourced from the United States, Italy and Spain. PBMCs, B-cell-depleted T cells, or T cells provided the cDNA or gDNA that made up the material.

This CDR3 contains 13 residues. CDR1 SGHRS and CDR2 YFSETQ come from the germline V gene. V lost 5 bases, J lost 3 bases, and 9 bases lay in between. Original processing notes: Cell counts per sample came from amplifying reference gene primers. The protocol was immunoSEQ multiplex PCR, while the TCRdb copy is restricted to in-frame clones and leaves out a portion. V, J and clone size are taken as reported in that table, and D and trimming were inferred from the DNA itself. The repertoire consists of tens of thousands of clones, with roughly 86% occurring once and the leading ten covering more than 0.7%.

This chain links TRBV5-1 with TRBJ2-1; D gene unclear. Sequenced: peripheral blood. The sequence was collected from a woman between 65 and 79 years old with acute or convalescent COVID-19. CDR3 in amino acids: CASRLQDYNEQFF. The CDR3 DNA follows: TGCGCCAGCAGGCTCCAGGACTACAATGAGCAGTTCTTC.